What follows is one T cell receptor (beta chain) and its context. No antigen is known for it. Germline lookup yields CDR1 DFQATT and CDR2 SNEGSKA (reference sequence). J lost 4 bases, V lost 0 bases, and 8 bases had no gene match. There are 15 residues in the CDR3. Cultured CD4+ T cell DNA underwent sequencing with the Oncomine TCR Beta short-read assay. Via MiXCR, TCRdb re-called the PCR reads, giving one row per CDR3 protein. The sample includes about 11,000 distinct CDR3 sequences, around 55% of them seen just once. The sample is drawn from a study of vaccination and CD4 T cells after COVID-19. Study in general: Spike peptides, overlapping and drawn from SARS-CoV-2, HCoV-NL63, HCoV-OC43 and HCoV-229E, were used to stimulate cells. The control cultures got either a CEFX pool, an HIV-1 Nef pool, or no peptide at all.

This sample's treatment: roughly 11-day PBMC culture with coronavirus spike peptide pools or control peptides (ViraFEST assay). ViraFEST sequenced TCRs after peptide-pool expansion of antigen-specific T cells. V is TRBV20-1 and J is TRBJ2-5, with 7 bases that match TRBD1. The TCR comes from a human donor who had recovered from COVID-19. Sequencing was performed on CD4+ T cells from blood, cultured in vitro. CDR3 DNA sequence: TGCAGTGCTAGAGAGAAGGGGGCAGGTACAGAGACCCAGTACTTC. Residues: CSAREKGAGTETQYF.